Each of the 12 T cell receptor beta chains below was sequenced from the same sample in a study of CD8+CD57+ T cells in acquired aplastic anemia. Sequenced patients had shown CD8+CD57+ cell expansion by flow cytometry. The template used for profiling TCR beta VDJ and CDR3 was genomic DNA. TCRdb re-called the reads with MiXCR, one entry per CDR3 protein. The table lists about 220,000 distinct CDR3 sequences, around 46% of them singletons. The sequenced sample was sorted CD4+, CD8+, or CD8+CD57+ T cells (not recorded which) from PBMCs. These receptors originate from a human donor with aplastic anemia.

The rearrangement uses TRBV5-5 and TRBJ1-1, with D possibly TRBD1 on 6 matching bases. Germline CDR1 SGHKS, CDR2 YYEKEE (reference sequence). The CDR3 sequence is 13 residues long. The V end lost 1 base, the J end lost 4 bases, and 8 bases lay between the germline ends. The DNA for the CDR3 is TGTGCCAGCAGCTTGCGGGGGGCCACTGAAGCTTTCTTT. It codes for CASSLRGATEAFF.

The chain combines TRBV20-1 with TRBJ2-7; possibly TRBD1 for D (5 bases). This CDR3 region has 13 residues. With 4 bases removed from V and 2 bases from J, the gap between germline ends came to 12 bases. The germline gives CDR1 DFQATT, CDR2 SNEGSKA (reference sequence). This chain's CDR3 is CSATRATTYEQYF. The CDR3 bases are TGCAGTGCTACCAGGGCAACTACCTACGAGCAGTACTTC.

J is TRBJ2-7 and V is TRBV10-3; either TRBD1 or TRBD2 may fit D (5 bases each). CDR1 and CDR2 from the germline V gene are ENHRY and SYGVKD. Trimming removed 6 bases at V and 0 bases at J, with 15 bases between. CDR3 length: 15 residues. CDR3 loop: CAIRPARDRSYEQYF. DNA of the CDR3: TGTGCCATCAGGCCGGCGAGGGACCGCTCCTACGAGCAGTACTTC.

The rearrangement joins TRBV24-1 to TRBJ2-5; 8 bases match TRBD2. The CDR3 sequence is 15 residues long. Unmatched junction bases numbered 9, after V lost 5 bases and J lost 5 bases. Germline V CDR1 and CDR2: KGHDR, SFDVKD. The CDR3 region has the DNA TGTGCCACCAGTGGAACTAGCGGCCTCTCGGAGACCCAGTACTTC. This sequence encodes CATSGTSGLSETQYF.

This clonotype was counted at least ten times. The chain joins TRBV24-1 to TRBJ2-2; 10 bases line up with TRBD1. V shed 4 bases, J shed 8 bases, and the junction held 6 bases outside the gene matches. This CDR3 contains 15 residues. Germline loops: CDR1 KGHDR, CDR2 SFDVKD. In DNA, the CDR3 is TGTGCCACCAGTGAACCCGGGACAGGGGATGGGGAGCTGTTTTTT. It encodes CATSEPGTGDGELFF.

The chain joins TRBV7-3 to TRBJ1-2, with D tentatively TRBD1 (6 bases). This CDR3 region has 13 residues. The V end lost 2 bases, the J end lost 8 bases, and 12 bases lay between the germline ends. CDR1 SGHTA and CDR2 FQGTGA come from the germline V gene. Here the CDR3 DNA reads TGTGCCAGCAGCTTAGCGCTAAGGGGGGGCTACACCTTC. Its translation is CASSLALRGGYTF.

The CDR3 region is CSVGGTGGLGRYEQYF. As DNA, the CDR3 is TGCAGCGTTGGTGGGACAGGGGGTCTCGGCCGTTACGAGCAGTACTTC. The V call is TRBV29-1, the J call TRBJ2-7; 11 bases line up with TRBD1. V shed 4 bases, J shed 4 bases, and the junction held 12 bases outside the gene matches. Germline V gene sequence: CDR1 SQVTM, CDR2 ANQGSEA. CDR3 size: 16 residues.

CDR3 DNA: TGCGCCAGCAGCCACCCCTACAGGGGGCTGGGGTTGAACACTGAAGCTTTCTTT. It translates to CASSHPYRGLGLNTEAFF. This chain joins TRBV4-1 and TRBJ1-1, with TRBD1 matching over 9 bases. Trimming cost V 3 bases and J 0 bases; bases outside gene matches: 11. Looked up from germline, CDR1 is MGHRA and CDR2 is YSYEKL. The CDR3 spans 18 residues.

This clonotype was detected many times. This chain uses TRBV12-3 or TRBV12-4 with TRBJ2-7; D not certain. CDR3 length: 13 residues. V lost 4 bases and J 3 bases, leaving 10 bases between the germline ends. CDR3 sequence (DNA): TGTGCCAGCAGTTGGGGAAAACGCTACGAGCAGTACTTC. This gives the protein CASSWGKRYEQYF.

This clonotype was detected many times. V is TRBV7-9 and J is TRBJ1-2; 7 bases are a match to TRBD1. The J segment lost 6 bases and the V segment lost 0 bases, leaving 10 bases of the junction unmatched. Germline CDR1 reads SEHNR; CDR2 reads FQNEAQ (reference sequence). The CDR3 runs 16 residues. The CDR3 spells CASSLAYRDREDGYTF. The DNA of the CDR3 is TGTGCCAGCAGCTTAGCTTACCGGGACAGAGAGGATGGCTACACCTTC.

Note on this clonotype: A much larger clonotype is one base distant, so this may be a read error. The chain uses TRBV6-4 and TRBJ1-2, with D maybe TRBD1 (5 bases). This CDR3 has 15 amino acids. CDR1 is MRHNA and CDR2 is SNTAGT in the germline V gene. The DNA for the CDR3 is TGTGTCAGCAGTGACTCCGGAGACAGCTTGGGAGGCTACACCTTC. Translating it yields CVSSDSGDSLGGYTF.

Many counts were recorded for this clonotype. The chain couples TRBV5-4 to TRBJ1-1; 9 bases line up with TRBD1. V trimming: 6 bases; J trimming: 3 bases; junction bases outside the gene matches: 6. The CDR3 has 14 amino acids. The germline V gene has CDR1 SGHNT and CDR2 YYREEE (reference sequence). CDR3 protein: CASTRDRVDTEAFF. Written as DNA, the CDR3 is TGTGCCAGCACCCGGGACAGGGTGGACACTGAAGCTTTCTTT.